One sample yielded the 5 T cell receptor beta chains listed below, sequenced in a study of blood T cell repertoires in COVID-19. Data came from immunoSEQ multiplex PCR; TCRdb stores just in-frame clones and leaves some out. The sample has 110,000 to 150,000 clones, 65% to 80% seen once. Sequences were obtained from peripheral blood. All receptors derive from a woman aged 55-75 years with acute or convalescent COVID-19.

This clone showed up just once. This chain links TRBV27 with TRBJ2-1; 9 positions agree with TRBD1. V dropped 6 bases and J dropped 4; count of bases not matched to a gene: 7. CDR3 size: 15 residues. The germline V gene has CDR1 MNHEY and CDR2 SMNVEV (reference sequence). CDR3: CASRSRDRAYNEQFF. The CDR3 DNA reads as TGTGCCAGCAGGTCCCGGGACAGGGCTTACAATGAGCAGTTCTTC.

The CDR3, as DNA: TGTGCCAGCCACGGGCTAGCGGGTAAGGATACGCAGTATTTT. It translates to CASHGLAGKDTQYF. The J gene is TRBJ2-3, the V gene TRBV5-6; 8 bases match TRBD2. The CDR3 has 14 residues. The germline CDR1 and CDR2 sequences are SGHDT and YYEEEE. The V gene end was trimmed by 7 bases and the J gene end by 6 bases; junction bases not matched to a gene: 10. The entire variable domain, with the rest obtained from reference TRBV5-6 and TRBJ2-3, is as follows: DAGVTQSPTHLIKTRGQQVTLRCSPKSGHDTVSWYQQALGQGPQFIFQYYEEEERQRGNFPDRFSGHQFPNYSSELNVNALLLGDSALYLCASHGLAGKDTQYFGPGTRLTVL.

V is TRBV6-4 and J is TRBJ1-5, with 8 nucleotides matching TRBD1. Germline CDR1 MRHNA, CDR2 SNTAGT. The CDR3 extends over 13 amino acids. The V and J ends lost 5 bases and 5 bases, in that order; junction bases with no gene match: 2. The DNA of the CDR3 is TGTGCCAGCAGTCCGACAGGGGATCAGCCCCAGCATTTT. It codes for CASSPTGDQPQHF.

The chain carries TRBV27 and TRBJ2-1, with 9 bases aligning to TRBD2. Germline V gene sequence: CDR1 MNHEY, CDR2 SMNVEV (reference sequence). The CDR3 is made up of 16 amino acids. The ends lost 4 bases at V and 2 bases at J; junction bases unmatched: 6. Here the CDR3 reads CASSSVSGSTYNEQFF. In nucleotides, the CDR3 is TGTGCCAGCAGTTCCGTTAGCGGGAGCACCTACAATGAGCAGTTCTTC.

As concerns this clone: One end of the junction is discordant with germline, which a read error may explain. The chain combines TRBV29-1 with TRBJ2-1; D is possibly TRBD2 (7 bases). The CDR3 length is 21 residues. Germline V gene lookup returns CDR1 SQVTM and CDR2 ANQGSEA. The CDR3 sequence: CCVEDVRRSPSGGKGGNEQFF. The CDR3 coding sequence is TGCTGCGTTGAAGATGTCCGCAGGTCTCCTTCGGGGGGAAAAGGGGGCAATGAGCAGTTCTTC.